These 25 T cell receptor beta chains originate from one sample sequenced in a study of control samples from healthy donors and cancer patients. Produced via immunoSEQ multiplex PCR; TCRdb's table is partial and in-frame only. The table has 150,000 or so clones, roughly 94% seen once. Sequenced material: PBMCs. The source is a man in his 60s with colorectal cancer.

This clone was detected once. The rearrangement uses TRBV27 and TRBJ2-2, with D hard to call. V lost 3 bases, J lost 4 bases, and 6 bases lay in between. This CDR3 has 13 residues. CDR1 MNHEY and CDR2 SMNVEV come from the germline V gene (reference sequence). The CDR3 DNA reads TGTGCCAGCAGTTTTGCCGGCACCGGGGAGCTGTTTTTT. Its translation is CASSFAGTGELFF.

V usage is TRBV25-1 and J usage is TRBJ1-2; a possible D gene is TRBD1 (5 bases). The V gene lost 2 bases and the J gene lost 5 bases, with 9 bases spanning the gap. This CDR3 is built from 13 residues. Germline values: CDR1 MGHDK, CDR2 SYGVNS. This chain's CDR3 is CASSEEWGYGYTF. The CDR3 DNA is TGTGCCAGCAGTGAAGAGTGGGGGTATGGCTACACCTTC.

The chain couples TRBV5-5 to TRBJ1-5; no definite D call. Per the germline V gene, CDR1 is SGHKS and CDR2 is YYEKEE (reference sequence). The length of the CDR3 is 14 residues. V gave up 0 bases and J gave up 3 bases, with 7 bases separating them. The CDR3 DNA follows: TGTGCCAGCAGCTTGGTGGCATTCAATCAGCCCCAGCATTTT. As protein: CASSLVAFNQPQHF.

The chain couples TRBV19 to TRBJ2-3; no definite D call. V lost 11 bases, J lost 1 base, and 16 bases lay in between. The CDR3 totals 14 residues. Germline lookup yields CDR1 LNHDA and CDR2 SQIVND (reference sequence). The CDR3 coding sequence is TGTGCCTCCCGGGCCTCCCAAGGCACAGATACGCAGTATTTT. Protein: CASRASQGTDTQYF.

The V call is TRBV7-9, the J call TRBJ1-1; D gene unclear. V was shortened by 5 bases and J by 1 base, with 8 bases between the two germline ends. Germline values: CDR1 SEHNR, CDR2 FQNEAQ (reference sequence). The CDR3 contains 13 residues. The CDR3 is CASSVTRNTEAFF. Here the CDR3 DNA reads TGTGCCAGCAGCGTTACCCGGAACACTGAAGCTTTCTTT.

The chain carries TRBV5-1 and TRBJ1-5; 7 nucleotides align to TRBD1. V shed 0 bases and J 7 bases; nucleotides not matched to a gene: 4. This CDR3 has 14 amino acids. The germline gives CDR1 SGHRS, CDR2 YFSETQ. CDR3 sequence: CASSLGTGEQPQHF. The CDR3 bases are TGCGCCAGCAGCTTGGGTACAGGGGAACAGCCCCAGCATTTT.

The rearrangement uses TRBV6-5 and TRBJ1-2, with 8 nucleotides matching TRBD1. Germline V lookup: CDR1 MNHEY, CDR2 SVGAGI. V lost 4 bases, J lost 6 bases, and 13 bases stayed unmatched. The CDR3 length is 16 residues. For the CDR3, the DNA is TGTGCCAGCAGTTTGACCTCCTTGGGACAGGTTAATGGCTACACCTTC. Translated: CASSLTSLGQVNGYTF.

On this clone: The same CDR3 is also encoded by other DNA sequences in this sample. The chain has TRBV18 and TRBJ1-2; the match to TRBD1 covers 7 bases. CDR3 length: 13 residues. Germline V gene lookup returns CDR1 KGHSH and CDR2 LQKENI. V dropped 3 bases and J dropped 5; count of bases not matched to a gene: 3. CDR3: CASSPGTDYGYTF. The CDR3 bases are TGTGCCAGCTCACCCGGGACAGATTATGGCTACACCTTC.

The chain joins TRBV6-1 to TRBJ2-2; 9 nucleotides match TRBD1. Germline trimming cut 3 bases from V and 3 bases from J; bases unmatched to any gene: 2. This CDR3 is built from 15 residues. The germline gives CDR1 MNHNS, CDR2 SASEGT. The CDR3, as DNA: TGTGCCAGCAGTGAGGGGACAGGGTACACCGGGGAGCTGTTTTTT. Protein sequence: CASSEGTGYTGELFF.

The V call is TRBV5-4, the J call TRBJ2-3, with 7 bases aligning to TRBD2. Germline CDR1 SGHNT, CDR2 YYREEE (reference sequence). Germline trimming cut 4 bases from V and 0 bases from J; bases unmatched to any gene: 8. This CDR3 is 16 amino acids long. The CDR3 nucleotides read TGTGCCAGCAGCCCCGATCTGGGGGGGAGCACAGATACGCAGTATTTT. Translation gives CASSPDLGGSTDTQYF.

The V gene is TRBV3-1 (or the pseudogene TRBV3-2), the J gene TRBJ2-7, with D hard to call. Germline lookup yields CDR1 LGHDT and CDR2 YNNKEL (reference sequence). This CDR3 contains 13 residues. V shed 4 bases and J shed 10 bases, with 17 bases lying between them. The CDR3 DNA sequence: TGTGCCAGCAGCCTTGGGCCAAGCCGAACCCAGTACTTC. Protein sequence: CASSLGPSRTQYF.

The chain joins TRBV19 to TRBJ1-5, with a tentative D call TRBD1 (6 bases). Per germline, CDR1 LNHDA and CDR2 SQIVND (reference sequence). The CDR3 runs 15 residues. V dropped 3 bases and J dropped 6 bases, with 15 bases sitting between them. The CDR3 DNA sequence: TGTGCCAGTAGTATCGGGGGGGCGATCGGTCAGCCCCAGCATTTT. It is translated as CASSIGGAIGQPQHF.

The CDR3 spells CASQTVQTDTQYF. CDR3 bases: TGTGCCAGTCAGACAGTTCAGACAGATACGCAGTATTTT. The chain joins TRBV6-5 to TRBJ2-3, with D possibly matching TRBD1 (5 bases). The germline gives CDR1 MNHEY, CDR2 SVGAGI. Deletions cut 9 bases from V and 3 bases from J, with 13 bases between. The CDR3 runs 13 residues.

The chain has TRBV6-5 and TRBJ1-6; 7 nucleotides agree with TRBD1. The germline CDR1 and CDR2 sequences are MNHEY and SVGAGI. Germline trimming cut 8 bases from V and 7 bases from J; bases unmatched to any gene: 5. The length of the CDR3 is 13 residues. CDR3 amino acids: CASQEQGNSPLHF. The CDR3 DNA sequence: TGTGCCAGCCAAGAACAGGGGAATTCACCCCTCCACTTT.

The chain uses TRBV20-1 and TRBJ1-2, with 9 nucleotides matching TRBD1. Germline V gene lookup returns CDR1 DFQATT and CDR2 SNEGSKA (reference sequence). The CDR3 runs to 12 residues. Trimming removed 3 bases from V and 5 bases from J; junction bases left unmatched: 1. CDR3 in DNA: TGCAGTGCTAGTGGACAGGGGTATGGCTACACCTTC. It translates to CSASGQGYGYTF.

This clone appeared a single time. V gene TRBV27 combines with J gene TRBJ1-4; TRBD1 agrees at 10 bases. The junction had 7 bases not matched to a gene; V was cut back by 5 bases and J by 10 bases. Germline V gene lookup returns CDR1 MNHEY and CDR2 SMNVEV (reference sequence). CDR3 length: 14 residues. CDR3 nucleotide sequence: TGTGCCAGCAGTCCCGGACAGGGGGTTGGAAAACTGTTTTTT. Residues: CASSPGQGVGKLFF.

The chain couples TRBV7-7 to TRBJ1-4; 7 bases line up with TRBD1. Germline V gene lookup returns CDR1 SSHAT and CDR2 FNYEAQ (reference sequence). The CDR3 is 15 amino acids. V gave up 5 bases and J gave up 2 bases; unmatched junction bases: 5. As DNA, the CDR3 is TGTGCCAGCAGCGTCGGGACAGCCACTAATGAAAAACTGTTTTTT. As protein: CASSVGTATNEKLFF.

The chain links TRBV19 to TRBJ1-1, with D unresolved. Germline-derived CDR1 and CDR2 are LNHDA and SQIVND (reference sequence). Trimming shortened V by 4 bases and J by 2 bases, and 14 bases separated the two germline ends. The CDR3 consists of 15 residues. The CDR3 reads CASSSGFNLNTEAFF. The CDR3 nucleotides read TGTGCCAGTAGTAGCGGGTTCAATCTAAACACTGAAGCTTTCTTT.

The gene calls are TRBV30 and TRBJ2-7, with 8 bases fitting TRBD2. CDR1 GTSNPN and CDR2 SVGIG come from the germline V gene (reference sequence). This CDR3 is built from 16 residues. With 1 base clipped from V and 4 bases from J, the junction kept 12 bases outside the gene matches. The CDR3, as DNA: TGTGCCTGGAGTGGGGCGTTGGGACTAGGAATTTACGAGCAGTACTTC. Its translation is CAWSGALGLGIYEQYF.

Only one count was recorded for this clone. The V and J genes are TRBV19 and TRBJ1-4; D perhaps matches TRBD1 (5 bases). Germline CDR1 reads LNHDA; CDR2 reads SQIVND (reference sequence). The CDR3 is 17 residues long. The V and J ends lost 7 bases and 0 bases respectively, with 18 bases between them. The CDR3 here is CASTPYGGTTTNEKLFF. DNA for the CDR3: TGTGCCAGTACCCCTTACGGGGGGACTACAACTAATGAAAAACTGTTTTTT.

The V and J genes are TRBV30 and TRBJ1-1; the match to TRBD1 covers 8 bases. The CDR3 extends over 13 amino acids. CDR1 and CDR2 from the germline V gene are GTSNPN and SVGIG (reference sequence). J gave up 3 bases and V 3 bases, and 3 bases lay outside the gene matches. CDR3 amino acids: CAWREDRDTEAFF. The CDR3 DNA is TGTGCCTGGAGGGAGGACAGGGACACTGAAGCTTTCTTT.

This chain links TRBV28 with TRBJ2-5, with D possibly being TRBD1 (6 bases). Trimming removed 6 bases at V and 3 bases at J, with 17 bases between. There are 15 residues in the CDR3. The germline gives CDR1 MDHEN, CDR2 SYDVKM. The DNA for the CDR3 is TGTGCCAGCAGGACAGGAGCGGCTAATGAAGAGACCCAGTACTTC. Protein product: CASRTGAANEETQYF.

This clone occurred once. This rearrangement joins TRBV19 to TRBJ1-2; 9 nucleotides match TRBD1. Trimming removed 10 bases from V and 0 bases from J; junction bases left unmatched: 9. Germline CDR1 LNHDA, CDR2 SQIVND (reference sequence). This CDR3 is built from 15 residues. The CDR3 DNA reads as TGTGCCATCTCGGGACAGGGCTCGACTAACTATGGCTACACCTTC. Its protein is CAISGQGSTNYGYTF.

The chain joins TRBV7-2 to TRBJ2-4; 8 nucleotides line up with TRBD1. In germline, CDR1 is SGHTA, CDR2 FQGNSA. The CDR3 loop spans 19 amino acids. V trimming: 0 bases; J trimming: 5 bases; junction bases outside the gene matches: 15. The CDR3 is CASSLALMIGTGTQNIQYF. Written as DNA, the CDR3 is TGTGCCAGCAGCTTAGCGCTAATGATCGGGACAGGAACGCAAAACATTCAGTACTTC.

The chain links TRBV27 to TRBJ2-7; the match to TRBD2 covers 10 bases. J was trimmed by 0 bases and V by 6 bases; bases with no gene match: 5. The CDR3 has 15 amino acids. Per germline, CDR1 MNHEY and CDR2 SMNVEV (reference sequence). This CDR3 reads CASSLLAGFSYEQYF. In DNA form, the CDR3 reads TGTGCCAGCAGCCTACTAGCGGGGTTCTCCTACGAGCAGTACTTC.